The subject of this entry is one TCR beta chain. Its antigen is not yet known. Base qualities are not recorded, but no much larger clone differs from it by a single base. TCR CDR3 regions were amplified from genomic DNA by multiplex PCR using the deep immunoSEQ assay. Extracted genomic DNA from each cell subset was distributed evenly across all wells of several immunoSEQ 96-well plates, and each plate was treated as a replicate. For sorted subsets, about 200 ng genomic DNA, equal to some 28,000 T cell genomes, was loaded into each replicate PCR. Purified libraries were quantified with a Qubit 3.0 fluorometer, sized on a Bioanalyzer 2100, and re-quantified with the KAPA Library Quantification kit. Every immunoSEQ 96-well plate was sequenced on a dedicated single-read 150-cycle Illumina NextSeq 550 flow cell. On the study's bioinformatics: The immunoSEQ output contained only junctional sequences without quality scores, so filtering could not match that applied to full-length reads. To assign V/J genes and CDR3, sequences were annotated using PyIR, a Python wrapper for IgBLAST v1.9, with IMGT germline references. Reads with weak V/J assignments (E-value above 1e-6), missing CDR3, stop codons, out-of-frame junctions, or ambiguous translated residues were removed. V3J clonotypes were defined as sequences sharing an identical inferred V gene, J gene, and CDR3 amino acid sequence. The percentage overlap between two repertoires was calculated by dividing the number of shared unique clonotypes by the size of the smaller repertoire. Richness of each repertoire was evaluated using RTK rarefaction, the Chao1 estimator, and Recon v2.1 estimates of unobserved clonotypes. OLGA was used to compute generation probabilities for all TCRbeta clonotypes that the gDNA method yielded from four donors. Held by TCRdb, this immuneACCESS table contains in-frame sequences only and omits some clones. Under half of the omission traces to an unresolved V gene where checked; the cause of the rest is unknown. The V and J calls and clone size come from that table; D and trimming were worked out from the DNA. The sample data list 780,000 or so clones, and around 70% of these were observed just once. The ten largest clonotypes hold under 2% of the sample.

The data originate from a study of shared clonotypes between healthy human individuals (dated by TCRdb to about 2020). As for the study more broadly: The cohort comprised two women and a few men aged 18 to 49 years. Between about 0.85 and 8.9 billion PBMCs per donor were obtained by leukapheresis. Per donor, three plates each were used for CD4 naive and CD4 memory, two for CD8 naive, and one for CD8 memory. To estimate repertoire size and how much clonotype sharing occurs between individuals, the study deeply sequenced the blood TCR repertoires of five healthy adults. Libraries were prepared and TCR repertoires were sequenced by different laboratories using diverse techniques, in order to increase sequencing depth and limit assay-specific biases. The study at large found these results: Naive subsets generally had larger estimated clonotype richness than memory subsets. Sharing across several donors was observed for around 5% of naive CD4, about 4% of naive CD8, roughly 2.4% of memory CD4, and less than 0.45% of memory CD8 clonotypes. Sampling was limited to blood, and TCR repertoires in tissue likely differ from TCR repertoires in blood. Clonotypes shared by all four sorted-subset donors showed higher generation probabilities than non-shared clonotypes. Pairwise subsampling led to the expectation that sequencing depth would affect the degree of clonotype sharing among donors. Rarefaction of sorted-subset datasets indicated incomplete sequencing despite the large sequencing depth. Because the study included only a small number of donors, the genetic and exposure-history diversity represented was limited.

Donors were healthy HIV-negative adults with no recently reported acute infections or vaccinations. Every donor was a Caucasian adult residing in Nashville, Tennessee, USA. Magnetic negative selection was used to enrich CD4+ T cells, after which naive cells were positively selected on CD45RA and the negative fraction became the memory subset. Blood was obtained by leukapheresis, after which PBMCs were separated by Ficoll-Histopaque density gradient centrifugation and cryopreserved in liquid nitrogen vapor phase. Analytical flow cytometry was used to check the purity and quantity of each magnetically sorted T cell population. Each sorted fraction had its genomic DNA isolated and then quantified by UV absorbance on a Nanodrop 2000c. Per the germline V gene, SGHDN is the CDR1 and FVKESK is the CDR2. Trimming takes 4 bases from V and 8 bases from J, and the germline ends sit 14 bases apart. Reading from cysteine to phenylalanine, the CDR3 counts 14 amino acids. The kept DNA is CDR3 alone, 42 bases in frame from the first base.

Recombination linked TRBV14 to TRBJ1-4, with the D gene not confidently named. This TCR was sampled from a woman aged 30 to 39 in good health. The sample taken for sequencing was memory CD4+ T cells sorted from blood. The label giving this sample's cell subset or site can be read as: CD45RA-negative fraction. CDR3 protein: CASSRQDLGEKLFF. The DNA sequence follows: TGTGCCAGCAGCCGCCAGGACTTGGGGGAAAAACTGTTTTTT.